This T cell receptor (beta chain) came from a study of OX40 agonist ivuxolimab in advanced cancers. Per the germline V gene, CDR1 is MDHEN and CDR2 is SYDVKM. The CDR3 sequence is 12 residues long. The V and J ends lost 5 bases and 7 bases, in that order; junction bases with no gene match: 1. The protocol was immunoSEQ multiplex PCR, while the TCRdb copy is restricted to in-frame clones and leaves out a portion. The sample lists approximately 78,000 clones; less than 90% were seen once. Study findings and constraints: More expanded clones were seen, on average, in CD8+ T cells than in CD4+.

Patients were ruled out by autoimmune disease history or systemic immunosuppression. As to this clone: Its antigen is unknown.

The sequence came from an adult with an advanced solid tumor such as melanoma, head and neck, liver or kidney cancer. Here the sequenced sample was CD4+ or CD8+ T cells sorted from blood, taken in a trial of the OX40 agonist ivuxolimab. The chain has TRBV28 and TRBJ2-1, with 8 positions matching TRBD1. CDR3 DNA: TGTGCCAGCAGTCGACAGGGGAATGAGCAGTTCTTC. Translated: CASSRQGNEQFF.